The TCR beta chain described here comes from a study of blood T cell repertoires in COVID-19. As for the study in general: The cDNA or gDNA used as material had been derived from T cells, B-cell-depleted T cells, or PBMCs.

As originally analysed: It was from reference gene primer amplification that nucleated cell counts were estimated. The assay was immunoSEQ multiplex PCR, and TCRdb's table has in-frame clones only and misses some. The V and J calls and clone size are taken from that table; D and trimming were inferred from the DNA. The repertoire holds 100,000 to 120,000 clones, with about 75% as singletons. Germline CDR1 reads MDHEN; CDR2 reads SYDVKM. The CDR3 covers 12 residues. Unmatched junction bases numbered 4, after V lost 4 bases and J lost 8 bases. This clonotype was obtained from a woman between 65 and 79 years old with acute or convalescent COVID-19. The specimen was peripheral blood. The chain joins TRBV28 to TRBJ1-2; 7 nucleotides align to TRBD1. The CDR3 region is CASSSDRDGYTF. Here the CDR3 DNA reads TGTGCCAGCAGTTCCGACAGGGACGGCTACACCTTC.